These 24 T cell receptor beta chains came from one sample sequenced in a study of blood T cells in healthy people across ages. Combining a sample-barcoded 5' primer with a J-beta primer mix, a second PCR ran for roughly 6 to 12 cycles. TCRdb called the 5' RACE reads again in MiXCR, with one record for every CDR3 protein. The repertoire has around 1.1 million distinct CDR3 sequences, around two fifths of them found once; the top ten carry around 13%. Sequencing was performed on blood. All receptors come from a man between 18 and 35 years old in good health.

This clonotype appeared a single time. The DNA for the CDR3 is TGTGCCAGCAGTGACCTTAGACAGGACACCGGGGAGCTGTTTTTT. It codes for CASSDLRQDTGELFF. The V call is TRBV6-4, the J call TRBJ2-2; TRBD1 might be the D (6 bases). The germline CDR1 and CDR2 sequences are MRHNA and SNTAGT. V lost 2 bases, J lost 3 bases, and 10 bases lay in between. The CDR3 has 15 residues.

In this sample, this clonotype turned up a few times. The chain combines TRBV4-3 with TRBJ1-2; 7 bases fit TRBD1. The CDR3 is 17 amino acids. The V gene end was trimmed by 4 bases and the J gene end by 2 bases; junction bases not matched to a gene: 13. Germline-derived CDR1 and CDR2 are LGHNA and YSLEER. This CDR3 is CASSREPGTVGNYGYTF. CDR3 sequence (DNA): TGCGCCAGCAGCCGAGAGCCCGGGACAGTAGGAAACTATGGCTACACCTTC.

V and J are TRBV2 and TRBJ1-2, with unresolved D. Per germline, CDR1 SNHLY and CDR2 FYNNEI. The CDR3 covers 13 residues. Between the trimmed V and J ends, which lost 6 bases and 0 bases, there was a span of 8 bases. In DNA form, the CDR3 reads TGTGCCAGCAGCATCGGGACTAACTATGGCTACACCTTC. Its protein is CASSIGTNYGYTF.

The J gene is TRBJ2-2, the V gene TRBV12-3 or TRBV12-4; D ambiguous. The CDR3 extends over 12 amino acids. V lost 10 bases to trimming and J lost 6 bases, with 12 bases between them. The CDR3 bases are TGTGCCACCAGCCCCTTATCCGGGGAGCTGTTTTTT. Its translation is CATSPLSGELFF.

With regard to this clonotype: This could be a read error, since a much larger clone is one nucleotide away. CDR3 nucleotide sequence: TGTGCCACCAGTGTAGCGGGGGGGCTCCGCAATGAGCAGTTCTTC. As protein: CATSVAGGLRNEQFF. This rearrangement joins TRBV24-1 to TRBJ2-1; TRBD2 aligns across 11 bases. This CDR3 is built from 15 residues. V was pared by 5 bases and J by 6 bases, with 5 bases of the junction left unmatched. Germline values: CDR1 KGHDR, CDR2 SFDVKD.

This clonotype was found a few times. V and J are TRBV4-3 and TRBJ1-2; 7 bases are a match to TRBD1. Germline-derived CDR1 and CDR2 are LGHNA and YSLEER. The V and J ends lost 0 bases and 8 bases, in that order; junction bases with no gene match: 12. CDR3 length: 16 amino acids. CDR3 residues: CASSQDLRGPGRGYTF. DNA of the CDR3: TGCGCCAGCAGCCAAGACCTAAGGGGGCCCGGGCGGGGCTACACCTTC.

The chain uses TRBV10-3 and TRBJ2-2; the match to TRBD2 covers 9 bases. Germline loops: CDR1 ENHRY, CDR2 SYGVKD. Trimming took 3 bases from V and 5 from J; bases not matched to a gene: 4. This CDR3 region has 15 residues. CDR3 loop: CAISERAGGTGELFF. CDR3 nucleotide sequence: TGTGCCATCAGTGAAAGAGCGGGGGGAACCGGGGAGCTGTTTTTT.

The chain recombines TRBV20-1 with TRBJ1-2; TRBD1 might be the D (5 bases). Trimming cost V 6 bases and J 3 bases, with 17 bases left between them. Per germline, CDR1 DFQATT and CDR2 SNEGSKA (reference sequence). The CDR3 runs 14 residues. The CDR3 region is CSAAGEDTYYGYTF. The CDR3 DNA reads as TGCAGTGCCGCGGGTGAGGACACTTACTATGGCTACACCTTC.

This chain links TRBV4-2 with TRBJ1-1, with D hard to call. V was cut by 1 base and J by 2 bases, with 5 bases left in between. This CDR3 is built from 13 residues. Germline values: CDR1 LGHNA, CDR2 YNFKEQ. This CDR3 reads CASSQVTNTEAFF. The DNA of the CDR3 is TGTGCCAGCAGCCAAGTTACCAACACTGAAGCTTTCTTT.

The chain carries TRBV5-5 and TRBJ2-7; a possible D gene is TRBD2 (5 bases). Trimming stripped 4 bases from V and 4 bases from J, with 21 bases between. Germline loops: CDR1 SGHKS, CDR2 YYEKEE (reference sequence). The CDR3 spans 16 residues. CDR3 bases: TGTGCCAGCAGCATGCGAACGGAGGCTGATGCTTACGAGCAGTACTTC. Translation: CASSMRTEADAYEQYF.

In DNA form, the CDR3 reads TGTGCCAGCCGACGGGATATGGACATCGGATACACCTTC. Its translation is CASRRDMDIGYTF. The V call is TRBV6-1, the J call TRBJ1-2, with D maybe TRBD1 (5 bases). The germline V gene encodes CDR1 MNHNS and CDR2 SASEGT. The CDR3 loop spans 13 amino acids. Trimming removed 8 bases at V and 11 bases at J, with 21 bases between.

Turning to this clonotype: A much larger clone is a single base away; this may be a read error. The J gene is TRBJ2-3, the V gene TRBV20-1, with 8 bases that match TRBD1. Germline CDR1 and CDR2: DFQATT and SNEGSKA (reference sequence). CDR3 length: 14 residues. CDR3 sequence reads: CSAPDRGLTGTQYF. DNA for the CDR3: TGCAGTGCTCCCGACAGGGGACTCACAGGTACGCAGTATTTT.

This chain connects TRBV6-5 to TRBJ1-1; D remains ambiguous. Germline values: CDR1 MNHEY, CDR2 SVGAGI. V was clipped by 2 bases and J by 3 bases, with 10 bases between them. This CDR3 region has 14 residues. The CDR3 nucleotides read TGTGCCAGCAGTTACCCGGGCGGGTACACTGAAGCTTTCTTT. It translates to CASSYPGGYTEAFF.

The chain combines TRBV10-3 with TRBJ2-5; D gene unclear. The V end lost 0 bases, the J end lost 11 bases, and 19 bases lay between the germline ends. This CDR3 region has 15 residues. Germline V gives CDR1 ENHRY, CDR2 SYGVKD. The CDR3 sequence: CAISESKSLLDEQYF. In nucleotides, the CDR3 is TGTGCCATCAGTGAGTCGAAGTCCCTCTTGGATGAGCAGTACTTC.

This chain uses TRBV4-1 with TRBJ1-2; D possibly corresponds to TRBD1 (6 bases). The CDR3 contains 18 residues. The V gene lost 0 bases and the J gene lost 3 bases, with 20 bases spanning the gap. The V gene's germline CDR1 is MGHRA and CDR2 YSYEKL. DNA for the CDR3: TGCGCCAGCAGCCAAGAAAATTGGGGGGCAAGGGTCGACTATGGCTACACCTTC. Its translation is CASSQENWGARVDYGYTF.

This clonotype came up a few times. The chain carries TRBV29-1 and TRBJ1-2; D is unresolved. Trimming took off 7 bases at V and 8 bases at J, with 23 bases between the two ends. CDR3 length: 14 amino acids. The germline V gene encodes CDR1 SQVTM and CDR2 ANQGSEA. The CDR3 coding sequence is TGCAGCGCCACACCCATTGTAATATATGGGGGCTACACCTTC. Residues: CSATPIVIYGGYTF. The full variable domain, with the rest looked up from reference TRBV29-1 and TRBJ1-2, is SAVISQKPSRDICQRGTSLTIQCQVDSQVTMMFWYRQQPGQSLTLIATANQGSEATYESGFVIDKFPISRPNLTFSTLTVSNMSPEDSSIYLCSATPIVIYGGYTFGSGTRLTVV.

The CDR3 DNA sequence: TGCAGTGCTAGAGACAGGTTGGGAGGCTACACCTTC. Its protein is CSARDRLGGYTF. The chain has TRBV20-1 and TRBJ1-2, with D unclear. Trimming cost V 0 bases and J 8 bases, with 10 bases left between them. The CDR3 covers 12 residues. Germline CDR1 reads DFQATT; CDR2 reads SNEGSKA (reference sequence).

This clonotype occurred a few times. This sequence joins TRBV5-1 and TRBJ1-1; D is unclear. This CDR3 region has 15 residues. In germline, CDR1 is SGHRS, CDR2 YFSETQ. The germline V and J ends were trimmed by 7 bases and 1 base, with 17 bases remaining between them. The CDR3 reads CASGGSHVSNTEAFF. CDR3 DNA: TGCGCCAGCGGAGGCTCCCATGTCTCGAACACTGAAGCTTTCTTT. Variable domain in full (rest from reference TRBV5-1 and TRBJ1-1): KAGVTQTPRYLIKTRGQQVTLSCSPISGHRSVSWYQQTPGQGLQFLFEYFSETQRNKGNFPGRFSGRQFSNSRSEMNVSTLELGDSALYLCASGGSHVSNTEAFFGQGTRLTVV.

This clonotype came up a few times. The chain recombines TRBV2 with TRBJ1-1; tentatively, D is TRBD1 (5 bases). CDR1 and CDR2 from the germline V gene are SNHLY and FYNNEI. The CDR3 extends over 16 amino acids. V was clipped by 6 bases and J by 2 bases, with 19 bases between them. CDR3 sequence: CASRVSRGGFNTEAFF. In DNA form, the CDR3 reads TGTGCCAGCAGAGTCAGCCGTGGGGGGTTTAACACTGAAGCTTTCTTT.

The chain has TRBV5-1 and TRBJ1-2; no definite D call. The CDR3 consists of 14 residues. V shed 5 bases and J shed 7 bases, with 18 bases lying between them. Germline V lookup: CDR1 SGHRS, CDR2 YFSETQ. The CDR3 region has the DNA TGCGCCAGCAGGCTAGGCCCCCAAACTGCTGGCTACACCTTC. It encodes CASRLGPQTAGYTF.

The chain carries TRBV20-1 and TRBJ1-5, with D possibly TRBD1 on 5 matching bases. Germline V gene lookup returns CDR1 DFQATT and CDR2 SNEGSKA (reference sequence). The length of the CDR3 is 15 residues. Trimming left V 6 bases short and J 2 bases short, with 17 bases between. CDR3 bases: TGCAGTGCCCCTGGTGGGGGAATGGGCAATCAGCCCCAGCATTTT. Protein: CSAPGGGMGNQPQHF.

This clonotype was seen more than once but under ten times. The V call is TRBV5-4, the J call TRBJ2-2, with D possibly TRBD2 on 6 matching bases. The germline V gene encodes CDR1 SGHNT and CDR2 YYREEE (reference sequence). The V end was cut by 4 bases, the J end by 4 bases, with 11 bases between. The CDR3 has 14 residues. CDR3 DNA sequence: TGTGCCAGCAGCCCTCGGGGGATCACCGGGGAGCTGTTTTTT. Translating it yields CASSPRGITGELFF.

The chain links TRBV3-1 to TRBJ2-1; 8 nucleotides line up with TRBD2. Germline lookup yields CDR1 LGHDT and CDR2 YNNKEL (reference sequence). Trimming took 4 bases from V and 8 from J; bases not matched to a gene: 16. The CDR3 has 17 residues. The CDR3 sequence is CASSPSVVGGGHYEQFF. Written as DNA, the CDR3 is TGTGCCAGCAGCCCCTCCGTCGTCGGGGGGGGCCATTATGAGCAGTTCTTC.

The chain recombines TRBV12-3 or TRBV12-4 with TRBJ1-1; D is unclear. V shed 2 bases and J shed 6 bases, with 10 bases lying between them. The CDR3 has 13 amino acids. The CDR3: CASSLIAVPEAFF. CDR3 in DNA: TGTGCCAGCAGTTTAATAGCAGTACCTGAAGCTTTCTTT.